This entry lists 29 T cell receptor beta chains sequenced from one sample in a study of blood T cell repertoires in COVID-19. TCRdb keeps only in-frame clones here, not all; method: immunoSEQ multiplex PCR. The data contain 75,000 to 100,000 clones, around 80% of them singletons. Input material: peripheral blood. The receptors here all came from a human donor in a cohort sampled during active COVID-19.

The genes are TRBV12-3 or TRBV12-4 and TRBJ2-7; no clear D gene. V lost 6 bases, J lost 3 bases, and 12 bases lay in between. The CDR3 is made up of 13 amino acids. The CDR3 spells CASRSSRNYEQYF. DNA of the CDR3: TGTGCCAGCAGGTCCTCGCGAAACTACGAGCAGTACTTC.

This chain's CDR3 is CASSRTGQGLGYTF. DNA of the CDR3: TGTGCCAGCAGCAGGACAGGGCAGGGACTTGGCTACACCTTC. The V gene is TRBV27, the J gene TRBJ1-2; 8 bases are a match to TRBD1. The germline CDR1 and CDR2 sequences are MNHEY and SMNVEV (reference sequence). V shed 6 bases and J 7 bases; nucleotides not matched to a gene: 10. This CDR3 region has 14 residues.

The chain recombines TRBV2 with TRBJ1-1, with D tentatively TRBD1 (5 bases). Trimming shortened V by 4 bases and J by 1 base, and 13 bases separated the two germline ends. The CDR3 loop spans 15 amino acids. The germline CDR1 and CDR2 sequences are SNHLY and FYNNEI. CDR3 amino acids: CASSAGGTSNTEAFF. CDR3 DNA: TGTGCCAGCAGTGCGGGAGGGACTTCGAACACTGAAGCTTTCTTT. The full variable domain, its missing parts supplied by reference TRBV2 and TRBJ1-1, is EPEVTQTPSHQVTQMGQEVILRCVPISNHLYFYWYRQILGQKVEFLVSFYNNEISEKSEIFDDQFSVERPDGSNFTLKIRSTKLEDSAMYFCASSAGGTSNTEAFFGQGTRLTVV.

J is TRBJ2-5 and V is TRBV11-2, with 7 bases lining up with TRBD2. Germline V gives CDR1 SGHAT, CDR2 FQNNGV. Germline trimming cut 5 bases from V and 5 bases from J; bases unmatched to any gene: 11. The CDR3 has 15 residues. The CDR3 coding sequence is TGTGCCAGCAGCAAGGACGGGGGGAGGGTGGAGACCCAGTACTTC. This gives the protein CASSKDGGRVETQYF.

The chain employs TRBV14 and TRBJ2-7, with TRBD1 as a possible D gene (5 bases). Germline CDR1 reads SGHDN; CDR2 reads FVKESK. CDR3 length: 14 residues. Trimming cost V 4 bases and J 0 bases, with 10 bases left between them. The CDR3: CASSLFRDSYEQYF. Written as DNA, the CDR3 is TGTGCCAGCAGCCTTTTCAGGGACTCCTACGAGCAGTACTTC.

The J gene is TRBJ2-1, the V gene TRBV28, with 8 bases identical to TRBD2. Germline V CDR1 and CDR2: MDHEN, SYDVKM. This CDR3 has 15 amino acids. The junction had 7 bases not matched to a gene; V was cut back by 7 bases and J by 2 bases. CDR3 sequence (DNA): TGTGCCAGCACCGAGCAGCGGGGGCCCTACAATGAGCAGTTCTTC. Amino acids: CASTEQRGPYNEQFF.

The count of this clone is one. The chain has TRBV10-3 and TRBJ1-6; D gene ambiguous. This CDR3 is 15 amino acids long. Between the trimmed V and J ends, which lost 3 bases and 0 bases, there was a span of 6 bases. The germline V gene has CDR1 ENHRY and CDR2 SYGVKD. CDR3 coding DNA: TGTGCCATCAGTGAAAGGAGCTCCTATAATTCACCCCTCCACTTT. Protein product: CAISERSSYNSPLHF.

This clone was counted between two and nine times. This chain uses TRBV29-1 with TRBJ2-2, with TRBD2 identical over 14 bases. The germline gives CDR1 SQVTM, CDR2 ANQGSEA. The CDR3 spans 15 residues. V dropped 6 bases and J dropped 3; count of bases not matched to a gene: 3. The CDR3 protein is CSVGTSGGYTGELFF. CDR3 nucleotide sequence: TGCAGCGTAGGGACTAGCGGGGGATACACCGGGGAGCTGTTTTTT.

CDR3: CASSTSGTGINEQFF. In DNA form, the CDR3 reads TGTGCCAGCAGCACCTCCGGGACAGGGATCAATGAGCAGTTCTTC. J is TRBJ2-1 and V is TRBV11-2; 9 bases match TRBD1. V trimming: 5 bases; J trimming: 6 bases; junction bases outside the gene matches: 8. This CDR3 has 15 amino acids. Germline V lookup: CDR1 SGHAT, CDR2 FQNNGV.

This clone has just a few counts. The rearrangement links TRBV9 to TRBJ1-6; no definite D call. The CDR3 runs 15 residues. Looked up from germline, CDR1 is SGDLS and CDR2 is YYNGEE. Between the trimmed V and J ends, which lost 0 bases and 2 bases, there was a span of 6 bases. This CDR3 is CASSVGRPYNSPLHF. The DNA for the CDR3 is TGTGCCAGCAGCGTAGGGCGGCCCTATAATTCACCCCTCCACTTT.

Points on this clone: At one boundary the junction diverges from the germline segment, which might be a read error. The chain uses TRBV7-7 and TRBJ2-1; 11 nucleotides match TRBD2. CDR1 is SSHAT and CDR2 is FNYEAQ in the germline V gene (reference sequence). The length of the CDR3 is 17 residues. The CDR3 reads CASSLVSGGASYNEQFF. The CDR3, as DNA: TGTGCTAGCAGCTTAGTTAGCGGGGGGGCGTCCTACAATGAGCAGTTCTTC.

The chain has TRBV5-4 and TRBJ1-1, with TRBD1 as a possible D gene (5 bases). V lost 2 bases and J 5 bases, leaving 10 bases between the germline ends. Germline V gene lookup returns CDR1 SGHNT and CDR2 YYREEE (reference sequence). The CDR3 loop spans 13 amino acids. The CDR3 spells CASSFAGRTEAFF. CDR3 sequence (DNA): TGTGCCAGCAGCTTTGCGGGGCGGACTGAAGCTTTCTTT.

This clone appeared once. The V and J genes are TRBV5-6 and TRBJ2-7; 8 nucleotides line up with TRBD1. The CDR3 consists of 14 residues. J was trimmed by 2 bases and V by 6 bases; bases with no gene match: 7. Germline loops: CDR1 SGHDT, CDR2 YYEEEE. The CDR3 loop reads CASKYGTGAYEQYF. The CDR3 DNA sequence: TGTGCCAGCAAATATGGGACAGGAGCCTACGAGCAGTACTTC.

The chain has TRBV2 and TRBJ2-7; 10 positions match TRBD1. The CDR3 totals 12 residues. V dropped 8 bases and J dropped 9; count of bases not matched to a gene: 7. Looked up from germline, CDR1 is SNHLY and CDR2 is FYNNEI. The CDR3 spells CASRDRGIRQYF. CDR3 sequence (DNA): TGTGCCAGCCGGGACAGGGGAATTAGGCAGTACTTC.

The chain links TRBV9 to TRBJ2-7, with D perhaps matching TRBD2 (5 bases). V lost 0 bases and J 3 bases, leaving 13 bases between the germline ends. The CDR3 extends over 15 amino acids. The germline V gene has CDR1 SGDLS and CDR2 YYNGEE. This CDR3 reads CASSVGESSYYEQYF. CDR3 DNA: TGTGCCAGCAGCGTAGGGGAGTCTAGCTACTACGAGCAGTACTTC.

Ten or more counts support this clone. The rearrangement uses TRBV6-6 and TRBJ2-7; 7 bases align to TRBD1. Germline CDR1 reads MNHNY; CDR2 reads SVGAGI (reference sequence). The CDR3 sequence is 16 residues long. The V and J ends lost 0 bases and 4 bases, in that order; junction bases with no gene match: 9. The CDR3: CASSYSRDRDSYEQYF. The CDR3, as DNA: TGTGCCAGCAGTTACTCCCGGGACAGAGATTCTTACGAGCAGTACTTC.

V gene TRBV19 combines with J gene TRBJ1-3; D uncertain. Germline V gives CDR1 LNHDA, CDR2 SQIVND (reference sequence). Trimming took 7 bases from V and 2 from J, leaving 12 bases between them. This CDR3 has 14 amino acids. The CDR3 DNA follows: TGTGCCAGTACCGGGTGGGTGCCTGGAAACACCATATATTTT. This sequence encodes CASTGWVPGNTIYF.

V is TRBV3-1 (or the pseudogene TRBV3-2) and J is TRBJ1-5; D gene uncertain. This CDR3 is 15 amino acids long. Germline lookup yields CDR1 LGHDT and CDR2 YNNKEL (reference sequence). V was trimmed by 1 base and J by 2 bases, leaving 9 bases between them. The CDR3: CASSQGNSRNQPQHF. The CDR3 bases are TGTGCCAGCAGCCAAGGTAACAGCCGCAATCAGCCCCAGCATTTT.

The chain couples TRBV5-1 to TRBJ1-2, with TRBD1 matching over 7 bases. Germline trimming cut 0 bases from V and 4 bases from J; bases unmatched to any gene: 9. This CDR3 spans 16 amino acids. CDR1 SGHRS and CDR2 YFSETQ come from the germline V gene. The CDR3 loop is CASSLVSQGRAYGYTF. Written as DNA, the CDR3 is TGCGCCAGCAGCTTGGTATCACAGGGGAGAGCCTATGGCTACACCTTC.

The gene calls are TRBV7-2 and TRBJ2-5; D might be TRBD1 (6 bases). Germline V gene lookup returns CDR1 SGHTA and CDR2 FQGNSA. This CDR3 spans 17 amino acids. V gave up 1 base and J gave up 5 bases, with 20 bases separating them. Here the CDR3 reads CASSLGFLGGRGETQYF. In nucleotides, the CDR3 is TGTGCCAGCAGCTTAGGTTTCCTAGGGGGAAGGGGGGAGACCCAGTACTTC.

This chain uses TRBV7-2 with TRBJ1-2; 9 bases are a match to TRBD1. The CDR3 totals 15 residues. V gave up 0 bases and J gave up 4 bases; unmatched junction bases: 3. Germline CDR1 SGHTA, CDR2 FQGNSA. The CDR3 reads CASSLARTGVYGYTF. CDR3 bases: TGTGCCAGCAGCTTAGCTCGGACAGGGGTCTATGGCTACACCTTC.

The chain employs TRBV27 and TRBJ2-1; 12 bases agree with TRBD2. CDR3 length equals 17 residues. V shed 3 bases, J shed 2 bases, and the junction held 5 bases outside the gene matches. The germline V gene encodes CDR1 MNHEY and CDR2 SMNVEV (reference sequence). The CDR3 reads CASSFRLAGATYNEQFF. The CDR3 DNA follows: TGTGCCAGCAGTTTCAGACTAGCGGGGGCCACCTACAATGAGCAGTTCTTC.

This chain joins TRBV11-2 and TRBJ1-1; D is uncertain. Germline V gene sequence: CDR1 SGHAT, CDR2 FQNNGV. There are 14 residues in the CDR3. Trimming took 2 bases from V and 1 from J, leaving 8 bases between them. The CDR3 DNA reads as TGTGCCAGCAGCTTATTTACGGGGAACACTGAAGCTTTCTTT. It yields the protein CASSLFTGNTEAFF.

The J gene is TRBJ1-1, the V gene TRBV4-1; TRBD1 matches at 9 bases. The CDR3 runs to 16 residues. The V gene end was trimmed by 2 bases and the J gene end by 5 bases; junction bases not matched to a gene: 9. The V gene's germline CDR1 is MGHRA and CDR2 YSYEKL. The CDR3 bases are TGCGCCAGCAGCCAACGATTCGGACAGGGGAAGACTGAAGCTTTCTTT. Translation gives CASSQRFGQGKTEAFF.

This rearrangement joins TRBV3-1 (or the pseudogene TRBV3-2) to TRBJ1-4; D unclear. CDR1 LGHDT and CDR2 YNNKEL come from the germline V gene (reference sequence). The CDR3 spans 18 residues. The V end lost 0 bases, the J end lost 8 bases, and 22 bases lay between the germline ends. CDR3 DNA: TGTGCCAGCAGCCAAGAAGGTCCCCTTAGCCCCTCCTGGGAAAAACTGTTTTTT. This codes for CASSQEGPLSPSWEKLFF.

This clone has just one count. The chain has TRBV18 and TRBJ2-3; maybe TRBD1 (5 bases). The length of the CDR3 is 14 residues. The germline V gene encodes CDR1 KGHSH and CDR2 LQKENI. V was shortened by 4 bases and J by 0 bases, with 8 bases between the two germline ends. This CDR3 reads CASSRAGSTDTQYF. CDR3 DNA sequence: TGTGCCAGCTCACGAGCAGGGAGCACAGATACGCAGTATTTT.

The chain has TRBV7-9 and TRBJ2-7; TRBD1 matches at 8 bases. V was pared by 5 bases and J by 2 bases, with 5 bases of the junction left unmatched. Germline CDR1 reads SEHNR; CDR2 reads FQNEAQ (reference sequence). The CDR3 is 14 amino acids. CDR3 region: CASSRTGQTYEQYF. The CDR3 bases are TGTGCCAGCAGCCGGACAGGGCAAACCTACGAGCAGTACTTC. Using reference TRBV7-9 and TRBJ2-7 for the parts outside the CDR3, the full variable domain is DTGVSQNPRHKITKRGQNVTFRCDPISEHNRLYWYRQTLGQGPEFLTYFQNEAQLEKSRLLSDRFSAERPKGSFSTLEIQRTEQGDSAMYLCASSRTGQTYEQYFGPGTRLTVT.

The rearrangement joins TRBV7-9 to TRBJ1-6, with 7 bases identical to TRBD1. Germline V gene lookup returns CDR1 SEHNR and CDR2 FQNEAQ (reference sequence). This CDR3 contains 15 residues. The V segment lost 7 bases and the J segment 4 bases; nucleotides outside the gene matches: 7. As DNA, the CDR3 is TGTGCCAGCACCATCGGGGACAGATATAATTCACCCCTCCACTTT. It specifies CASTIGDRYNSPLHF.

The DNA of the CDR3 is TGTGCCAGCAGTTTACAATCTACCTACGAGCAGTACTTC. Translation: CASSLQSTYEQYF. The chain links TRBV27 to TRBJ2-7; D uncertain. Germline V lookup: CDR1 MNHEY, CDR2 SMNVEV (reference sequence). The CDR3 runs 13 residues. V was cut by 2 bases and J by 2 bases, with 7 bases left in between.